There are a few counts of the clone carrying this T cell receptor beta chain. These data originate in a study of human T cells and chemical hapten exposure. Study-wide background: Patch tests applied 0.01% DPC to the upper back, read at 6 days. The study traced per-sample TCR yield variation mainly to small differences in pooled library volumes.

Per germline, CDR1 SGHRS and CDR2 YFSETQ. V was cut by 4 bases and J by 4 bases, with 14 bases left in between. The CDR3 is made up of 14 amino acids. The study's library attached unique molecular identifiers to single cDNA molecules. TCRdb redid the calling of the RACE reads with MiXCR, one entry per CDR3 protein. Of about 120,000 distinct CDR3 sequences in the sample, approximately 15% were seen once. Time point in this sample: pre-sensitization, week 0. The treatment denotes: therapeutic diphenylcyclopropenone sensitization with weekly scalp DPC. Donation of samples came from alopecia patients who were 18 to 70 years old and suitable for DPC.

The rearrangement links TRBV5-1 to TRBJ2-5, with D unclear. The sequence derives from a woman younger than 30 with alopecia areata. Some clones in this sample may be carry-over from other donors' samples. Sequencing used whole blood, obtained in connection with sensitization to the hapten diphenylcyclopropenone (DPC). CDR3 residues: CASSPSPVLETQYF. The CDR3 DNA reads TGCGCCAGCAGCCCCAGTCCGGTCCTAGAGACCCAGTACTTC.